These T cell receptor beta chains were read from a single sample in a study of T cell responses to AZD1222 COVID-19 vaccine. Here immunoSEQ multiplex PCR was the method, and the copy in TCRdb shows in-frame clones only, minus some. The sample consists of about 98,000 clones, approximately 81% of them appearing once. Specimen: peripheral blood, collected on day 0 of AZD1222 vaccination. The receptors here all came from an adult in good health. Both conserved end residues are part of each CDR3. A D gene is named only where the DNA matches it firmly. Part of the rows lack a size; the others show once, few, many or a class for expanded clones.

TRBV5-6	TRBD2	TRBJ2-1	NA	CASSFGLAGDNEQFF	TGTGCCAGCAGCTTTGGACTAGCGGGGGACAATGAGCAGTTCTTC
TRBV11-3	NA	TRBJ2-1	NA	CASSLQGGNEQFF	TGTGCCAGCAGCTTACAGGGCGGAAATGAGCAGTTCTTC
TRBV18	NA	TRBJ2-7	NA	CASSPPAQPYEQYF	TGTGCCAGCTCACCCCCGGCCCAACCCTACGAGCAGTACTTC
TRBV11-2	NA	TRBJ1-1	NA	CASSLDLRVAEAFF	TGTGCCAGCAGCTTAGATCTCAGGGTGGCTGAAGCTTTCTTT
TRBV11-3	NA	TRBJ1-3	NA	CASPRTAVLHTIYF	TGTGCCAGCCCGCGGACAGCCGTATTGCACACCATATATTTT
TRBV18	NA	TRBJ2-4	NA	CASSPYDPSYIQYF	TGTGCCAGCTCACCATACGACCCCAGTTACATTCAGTACTTC
TRBV7-9	NA	TRBJ1-5	few	CASSRGQNDQPQHF	TGTGCCAGCAGCCGAGGACAGAACGATCAGCCCCAGCATTTT
TRBV7-9	TRBD2	TRBJ2-1	NA	CASSLIGTSGGAMYEQFF	TGTGCCAGCAGCTTAATCGGGACTAGCGGGGGGGCTATGTATGAGCAGTTCTTC
TRBV6-5	NA	TRBJ1-6	once	CASSRTQGNNSPLHF	TGTGCCAGCAGCCGAACCCAGGGCAACAATTCACCCCTCCACTTT
TRBV11-1	TRBD1	TRBJ1-1	NA	CASSCPGTGMTEAFF	TGTGCCAGCAGCTGCCCCGGGACAGGGATGACTGAAGCTTTCTTT
TRBV4-3	NA	TRBJ2-1	NA	CASSPDGHRYNEQFF	TGCGCCAGCAGCCCCGATGGACATAGGTACAATGAGCAGTTCTTC
TRBV7-2	NA	TRBJ1-3	few	CASSFTGSGNTIYF	TGTGCCAGCAGTTTTACAGGGTCCGGAAACACCATATATTTT
TRBV2	TRBD1	TRBJ2-1	NA	CASSYEGQGGNEQFF	TGTGCCAGCAGTTATGAAGGACAGGGTGGGAATGAGCAGTTCTTC
TRBV2	NA	TRBJ1-2	NA	CASSETPRPNGYTF	TGTGCCAGCAGTGAAACGCCCAGACCGAATGGCTACACCTTC
TRBV6-9	NA	TRBJ1-5	NA	CVPTSESGNQPQHF	TGTGTCCCCACCAGCGAATCGGGCAATCAGCCCCAGCATTTT
TRBV4-2	NA	TRBJ2-5	NA	CASSQDDQKETQYF	TGTGCCAGCAGCCAAGATGACCAGAAGGAGACCCAGTACTTC
TRBV7-8	TRBD2	TRBJ2-7	once	CASSREGGSPYEQYF	TGTGCCAGCAGCCGCGAGGGCGGGAGCCCCTACGAGCAGTACTTC
TRBV11-3	NA	TRBJ2-4	NA	CASSGGANKNIQYF	TGTGCCAGCAGCGGGGGGGCGAACAAAAACATTCAGTACTTC
TRBV6-2/TRBV6-3	NA	TRBJ1-1	NA	CASSKRLSGNTEAFF	TGTGCCAGCAGCAAAAGACTCTCTGGAAACACTGAAGCTTTCTTT
TRBV7-9	NA	TRBJ2-5	NA	CASSLARTSQETQYF	TGTGCCAGCAGCTTAGCTCGGACGAGCCAAGAGACCCAGTACTTC
TRBV27	TRBD1	TRBJ1-2	NA	CASSLRGQGRGYGYTF	TGTGCCAGCAGTTTACGCGGACAGGGGAGAGGCTATGGCTACACCTTC
TRBV11-3	NA	TRBJ2-3	few	CASSLGAHTDTQYF	TGTGCCAGCAGCTTAGGAGCCCACACAGATACGCAGTATTTT
TRBV29-1	NA	TRBJ2-3	NA	CSVEGNGTPDTQYF	TGCAGCGTTGAAGGGAATGGGACTCCAGATACGCAGTATTTT
TRBV12-3/TRBV12-4	NA	TRBJ1-1	NA	CASSLRGNTEAFF	TGTGCCAGCAGTTTGCGGGGGAACACTGAAGCTTTCTTT
TRBV29-1	TRBD2	TRBJ2-3	NA	CSAPTSGSLNTQYF	TGCAGCGCCCCTACTAGCGGGAGCCTGAATACGCAGTATTTT
TRBV6-5	NA	TRBJ2-2	once	CASTAQSQTPGELFF	TGTGCCAGCACCGCCCAGAGCCAGACCCCCGGGGAGCTGTTTTTT
TRBV5-5	TRBD1	TRBJ2-6	few	CASSFPGQGTGANVLTF	TGTGCCAGCAGCTTCCCGGGACAGGGAACTGGGGCCAACGTCCTGACTTTC
TRBV11-2	TRBD2	TRBJ2-5	NA	CASSSDPGLAGNQETQYF	TGTGCCAGCAGCTCGGACCCGGGACTAGCGGGGAACCAAGAGACCCAGTACTTC
TRBV6-5	NA	TRBJ1-3	few	CASSYGTSGNTIYF	TGTGCCAGCAGTTACGGGACGTCTGGAAACACCATATATTTT
TRBV6-5	NA	TRBJ1-2	NA	CASSSQGGGYTF	TGTGCCAGCAGTTCCCAGGGTGGTGGCTACACCTTC
TRBV28	TRBD1	TRBJ2-7	NA	CASISGTGIYEQYF	TGTGCCAGCATCTCCGGGACAGGGATTTACGAGCAGTACTTC
TRBV5-1	NA	TRBJ1-5	few	CASSSGESNQPQHF	TGCGCCAGCAGCTCGGGGGAAAGCAATCAGCCCCAGCATTTT
TRBV21-1	NA	TRBJ1-1	once	CASSKGPRLNTEAFF	TGTGCCAGCAGCAAAGGCCCGAGATTGAACACTGAAGCTTTCTTT
TRBV5-3	NA	TRBJ1-5	NA	CARSLGQGSNQPQHF	TGTGCCAGAAGCTTGGGGCAGGGAAGCAATCAGCCCCAGCATTTT
TRBV20-1	NA	TRBJ2-1	NA	CSARVGSGRFF	TGCAGTGCTAGAGTTGGGTCAGGGCGGTTCTTC
TRBV7-2	NA	TRBJ2-3	NA	CASSFQGTDTQYF	TGTGCCAGCAGCTTTCAGGGAACAGATACGCAGTATTTT